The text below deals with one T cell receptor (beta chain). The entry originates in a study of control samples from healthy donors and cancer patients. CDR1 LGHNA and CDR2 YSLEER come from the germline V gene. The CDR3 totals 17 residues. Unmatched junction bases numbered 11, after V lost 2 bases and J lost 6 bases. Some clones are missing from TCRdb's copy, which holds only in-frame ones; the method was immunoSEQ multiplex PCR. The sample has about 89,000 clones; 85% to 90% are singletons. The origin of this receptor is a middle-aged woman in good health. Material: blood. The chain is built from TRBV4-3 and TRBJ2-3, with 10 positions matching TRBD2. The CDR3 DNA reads TGCGCCAGCAGCCAATACCTGGGGAGCGGGGGGGTTGATACGCAGTATTTT. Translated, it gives CASSQYLGSGGVDTQYF.